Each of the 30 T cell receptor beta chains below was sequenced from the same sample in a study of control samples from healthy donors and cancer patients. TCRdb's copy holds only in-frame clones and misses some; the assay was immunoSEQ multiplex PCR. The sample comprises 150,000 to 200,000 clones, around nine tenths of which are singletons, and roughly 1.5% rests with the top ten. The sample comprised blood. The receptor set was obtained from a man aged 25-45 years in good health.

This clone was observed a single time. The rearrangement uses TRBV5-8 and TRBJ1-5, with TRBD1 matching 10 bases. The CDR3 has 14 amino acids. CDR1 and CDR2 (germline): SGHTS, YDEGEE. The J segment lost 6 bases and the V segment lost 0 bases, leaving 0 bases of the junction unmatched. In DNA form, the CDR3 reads TGTGCCAGCAGCTTGGGGGACAGGGGTCAGCCCCAGCATTTT. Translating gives CASSLGDRGQPQHF.

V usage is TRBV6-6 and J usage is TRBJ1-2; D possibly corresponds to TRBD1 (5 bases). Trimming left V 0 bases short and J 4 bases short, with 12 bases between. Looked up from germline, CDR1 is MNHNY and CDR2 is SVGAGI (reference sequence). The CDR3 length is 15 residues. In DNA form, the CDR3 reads TGTGCCAGCAGTTACTCACCAGACGGGACCTATGGCTACACCTTC. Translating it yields CASSYSPDGTYGYTF.

CDR3 amino acids: CASSIHFSTDTQYF. The CDR3 DNA follows: TGTGCCAGCAGCATTCATTTCAGCACAGATACGCAGTATTTT. The rearrangement links TRBV9 to TRBJ2-3, with no clear D. Looked up from germline, CDR1 is SGDLS and CDR2 is YYNGEE. V lost 4 bases and J 0 bases, leaving 9 bases between the germline ends. The CDR3 has 14 amino acids.

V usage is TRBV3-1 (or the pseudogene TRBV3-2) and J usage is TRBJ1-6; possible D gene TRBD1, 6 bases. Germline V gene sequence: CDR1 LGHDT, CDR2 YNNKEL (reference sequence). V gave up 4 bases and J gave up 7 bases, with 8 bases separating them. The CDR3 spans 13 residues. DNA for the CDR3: TGTGCCAGCAGCCCTACAGGGAATTCACCCCTCCACTTT. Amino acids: CASSPTGNSPLHF.

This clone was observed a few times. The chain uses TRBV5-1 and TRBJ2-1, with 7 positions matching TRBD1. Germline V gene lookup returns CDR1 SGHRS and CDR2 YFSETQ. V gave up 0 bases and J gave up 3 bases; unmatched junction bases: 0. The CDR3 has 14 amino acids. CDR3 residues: CASSLGDSYNEQFF. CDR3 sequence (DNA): TGCGCCAGCAGCTTGGGGGACAGCTACAATGAGCAGTTCTTC.

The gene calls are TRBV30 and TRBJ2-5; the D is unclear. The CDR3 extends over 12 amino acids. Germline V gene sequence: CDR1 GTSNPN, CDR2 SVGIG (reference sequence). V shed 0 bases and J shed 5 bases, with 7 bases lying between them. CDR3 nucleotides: TGTGCCTGGAGTGTAATTTCGGAGACCCAGTACTTC. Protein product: CAWSVISETQYF.

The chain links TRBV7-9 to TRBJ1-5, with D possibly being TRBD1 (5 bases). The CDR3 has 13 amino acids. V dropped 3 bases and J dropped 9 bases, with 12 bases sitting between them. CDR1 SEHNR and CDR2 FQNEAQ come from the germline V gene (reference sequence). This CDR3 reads CASSFQGQGPQHF. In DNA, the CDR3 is TGTGCCAGCAGCTTCCAGGGCCAAGGGCCCCAGCATTTT.

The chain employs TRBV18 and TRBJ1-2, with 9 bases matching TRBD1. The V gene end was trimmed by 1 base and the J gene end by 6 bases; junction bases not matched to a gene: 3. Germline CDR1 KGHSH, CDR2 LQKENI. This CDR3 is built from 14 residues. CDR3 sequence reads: CASSPRDRADGYTF. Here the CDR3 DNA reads TGTGCCAGCTCACCACGGGACAGGGCAGATGGCTACACCTTC.

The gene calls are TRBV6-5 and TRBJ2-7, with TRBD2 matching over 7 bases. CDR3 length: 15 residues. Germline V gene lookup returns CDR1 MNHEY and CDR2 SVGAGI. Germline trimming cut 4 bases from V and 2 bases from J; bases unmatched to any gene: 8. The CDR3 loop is CASSLGGASTYEQYF. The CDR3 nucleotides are TGTGCCAGCAGTTTGGGAGGGGCCTCAACCTACGAGCAGTACTTC.

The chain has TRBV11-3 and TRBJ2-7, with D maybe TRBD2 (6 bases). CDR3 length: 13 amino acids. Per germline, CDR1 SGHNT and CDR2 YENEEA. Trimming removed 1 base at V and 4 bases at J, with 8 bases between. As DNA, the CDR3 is TGTGCCAGCAGCTTAGGGGGAGGATACGAGCAGTACTTC. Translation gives CASSLGGGYEQYF.

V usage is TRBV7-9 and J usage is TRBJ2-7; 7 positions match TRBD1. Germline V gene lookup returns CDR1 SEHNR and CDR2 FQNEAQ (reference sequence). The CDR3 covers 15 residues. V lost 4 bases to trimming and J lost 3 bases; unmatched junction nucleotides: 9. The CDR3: CASSYGRGQIYEQYF. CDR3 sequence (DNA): TGTGCCAGCAGCTATGGAAGGGGACAGATCTACGAGCAGTACTTC.

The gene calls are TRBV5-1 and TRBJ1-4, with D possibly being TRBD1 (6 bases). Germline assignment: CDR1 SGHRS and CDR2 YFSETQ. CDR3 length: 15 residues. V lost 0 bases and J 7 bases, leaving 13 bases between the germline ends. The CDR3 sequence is CASSLAGTSGEKLFF. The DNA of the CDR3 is TGCGCCAGCAGCTTGGCCGGGACATCGGGTGAAAAACTGTTTTTT.

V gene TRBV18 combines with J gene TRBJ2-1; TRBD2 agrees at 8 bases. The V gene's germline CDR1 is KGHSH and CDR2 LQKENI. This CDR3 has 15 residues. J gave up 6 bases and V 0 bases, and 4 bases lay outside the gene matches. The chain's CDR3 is CASSPPNGRANEQFF. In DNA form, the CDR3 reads TGTGCCAGCTCACCACCTAACGGGAGGGCCAATGAGCAGTTCTTC.

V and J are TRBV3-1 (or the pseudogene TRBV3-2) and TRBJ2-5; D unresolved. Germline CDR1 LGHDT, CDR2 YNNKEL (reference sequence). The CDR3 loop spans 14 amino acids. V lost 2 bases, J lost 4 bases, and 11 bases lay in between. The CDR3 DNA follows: TGTGCCAGCAGCCAATCGGCAGGCAGAGAGACCCAGTACTTC. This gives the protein CASSQSAGRETQYF.

The CDR3 reads CASSWDGYEQYF. CDR3 in DNA: TGTGCCAGCAGTTGGGACGGCTACGAGCAGTACTTC. The genes are TRBV27 and TRBJ2-7; the D gene could be TRBD1 or TRBD2 (5 bases each). Germline CDR1 and CDR2: MNHEY and SMNVEV (reference sequence). The germline V and J ends were trimmed by 4 bases and 3 bases, with 7 bases remaining between them. The CDR3 totals 12 residues.

This chain's CDR3 is CASSLGGSTGTDTQYF. The CDR3 region has the DNA TGTGCCAGCAGCCTCGGGGGGTCGACGGGCACAGATACGCAGTATTTT. The V call is TRBV3-1 (or the pseudogene TRBV3-2), the J call TRBJ2-3; TRBD2 matches 7 bases. The CDR3 loop spans 16 amino acids. The germline gives CDR1 LGHDT, CDR2 YNNKEL (reference sequence). Trimming took 4 bases from V and 1 from J; bases not matched to a gene: 8.

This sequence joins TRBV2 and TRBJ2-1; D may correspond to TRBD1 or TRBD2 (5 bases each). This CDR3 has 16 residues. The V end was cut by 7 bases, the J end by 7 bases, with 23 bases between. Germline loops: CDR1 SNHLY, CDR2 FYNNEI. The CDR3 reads CASIRDPSPLRNEQFF. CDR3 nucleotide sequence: TGTGCCAGCATTAGGGACCCCAGTCCTCTCAGAAATGAGCAGTTCTTC.

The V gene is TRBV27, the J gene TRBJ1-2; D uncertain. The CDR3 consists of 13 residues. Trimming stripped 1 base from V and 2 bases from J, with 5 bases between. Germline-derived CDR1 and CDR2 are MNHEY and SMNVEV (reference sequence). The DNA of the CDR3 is TGTGCCAGCAGTTTATTAGGGAACTATGGCTACACCTTC. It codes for CASSLLGNYGYTF.

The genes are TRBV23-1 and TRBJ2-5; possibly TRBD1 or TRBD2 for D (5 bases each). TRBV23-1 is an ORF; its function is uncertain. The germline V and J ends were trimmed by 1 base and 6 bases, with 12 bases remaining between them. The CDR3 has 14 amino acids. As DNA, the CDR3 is TGCGCCAGCAGTCAATTTGAGGGGAAGAAGACCCAGTACTTC. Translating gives CASSQFEGKKTQYF.

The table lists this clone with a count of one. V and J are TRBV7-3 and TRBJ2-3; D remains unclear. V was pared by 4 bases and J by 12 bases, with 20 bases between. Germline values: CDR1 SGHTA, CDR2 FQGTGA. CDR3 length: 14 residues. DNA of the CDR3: TGTGCCAGCAGCTCCATGTCGTTCGGCCCCCCACAGTATTTT. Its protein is CASSSMSFGPPQYF.

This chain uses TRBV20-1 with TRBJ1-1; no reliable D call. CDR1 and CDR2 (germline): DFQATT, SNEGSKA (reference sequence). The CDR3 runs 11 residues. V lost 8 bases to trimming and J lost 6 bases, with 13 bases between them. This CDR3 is CSSTVGAEAFF. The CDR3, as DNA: TGCAGTTCAACGGTTGGAGCTGAAGCTTTCTTT.

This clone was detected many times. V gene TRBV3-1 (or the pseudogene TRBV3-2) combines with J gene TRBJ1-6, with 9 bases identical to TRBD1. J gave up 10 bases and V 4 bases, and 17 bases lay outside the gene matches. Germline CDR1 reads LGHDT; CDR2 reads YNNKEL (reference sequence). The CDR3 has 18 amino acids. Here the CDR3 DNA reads TGTGCCAGCAGCCCCCGCCTTAAAGGGACAGGGAAACGGTCACCCCTCCACTTT. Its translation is CASSPRLKGTGKRSPLHF.

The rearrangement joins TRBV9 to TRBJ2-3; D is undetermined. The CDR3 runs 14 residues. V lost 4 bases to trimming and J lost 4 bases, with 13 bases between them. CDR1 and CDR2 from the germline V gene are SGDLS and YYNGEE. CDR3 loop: CASSPPPMADTQYF. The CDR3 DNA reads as TGTGCCAGCAGCCCCCCACCTATGGCAGATACGCAGTATTTT.

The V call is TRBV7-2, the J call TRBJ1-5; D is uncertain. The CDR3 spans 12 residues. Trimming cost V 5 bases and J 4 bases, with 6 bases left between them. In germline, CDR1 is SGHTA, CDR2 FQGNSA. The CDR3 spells CASSQYNQPQHF. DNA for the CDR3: TGTGCCAGCAGCCAGTATAATCAGCCCCAGCATTTT.

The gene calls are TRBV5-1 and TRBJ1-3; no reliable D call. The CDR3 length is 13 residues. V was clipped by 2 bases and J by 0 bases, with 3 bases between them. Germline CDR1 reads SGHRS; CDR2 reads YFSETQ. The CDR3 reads CASSFYSGNTIYF. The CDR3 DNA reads TGCGCCAGCAGCTTCTACTCTGGAAACACCATATATTTT.

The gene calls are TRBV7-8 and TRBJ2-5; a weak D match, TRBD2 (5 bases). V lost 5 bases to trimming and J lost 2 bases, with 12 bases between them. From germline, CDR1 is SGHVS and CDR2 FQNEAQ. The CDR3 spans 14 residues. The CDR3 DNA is TGTGCCAGCAGCCCCCCGGGATCTCAAGAGACCCAGTACTTC. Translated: CASSPPGSQETQYF.

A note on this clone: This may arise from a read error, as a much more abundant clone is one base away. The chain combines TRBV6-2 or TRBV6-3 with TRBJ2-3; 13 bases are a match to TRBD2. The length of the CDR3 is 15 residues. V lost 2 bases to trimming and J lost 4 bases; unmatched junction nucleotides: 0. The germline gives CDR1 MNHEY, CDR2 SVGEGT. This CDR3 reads CASSYTSGGADTQYF. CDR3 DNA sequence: TGTGCCAGCAGTTACACTAGCGGGGGGGCAGATACGCAGTATTTT.

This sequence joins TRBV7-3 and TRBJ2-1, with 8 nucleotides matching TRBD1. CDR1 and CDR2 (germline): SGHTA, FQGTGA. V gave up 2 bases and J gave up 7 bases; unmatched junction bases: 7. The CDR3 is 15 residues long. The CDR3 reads CASSLSRTGMNEQFF. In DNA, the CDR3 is TGTGCCAGCAGCTTATCACGGACAGGGATGAATGAGCAGTTCTTC.

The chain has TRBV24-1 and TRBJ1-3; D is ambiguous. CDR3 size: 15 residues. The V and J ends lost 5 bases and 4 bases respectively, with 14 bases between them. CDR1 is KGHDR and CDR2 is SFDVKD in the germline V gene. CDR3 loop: CATSGGVQEGNTIYF. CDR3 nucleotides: TGTGCCACCAGTGGTGGGGTCCAGGAAGGAAACACCATATATTTT.

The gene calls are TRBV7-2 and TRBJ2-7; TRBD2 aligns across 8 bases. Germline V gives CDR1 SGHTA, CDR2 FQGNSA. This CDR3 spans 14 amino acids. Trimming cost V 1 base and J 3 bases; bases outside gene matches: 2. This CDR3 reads CASSLVLADYEQYF. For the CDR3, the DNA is TGTGCCAGCAGCTTAGTACTAGCGGACTACGAGCAGTACTTC.